The present T cell receptor (beta chain) was sequenced within a study of control samples from healthy donors and cancer patients. Assay: immunoSEQ multiplex PCR; the TCRdb copy retains only in-frame clones and omits some. In the table there are about 180,000 clones, 85% to 95% of which are singletons. The germline CDR1 and CDR2 sequences are SNHLY and FYNNEI. The CDR3 loop spans 13 amino acids. V lost 3 bases and J 4 bases, leaving 7 bases between the germline ends. The sample holds a few counts of this clone. The chain combines TRBV2 with TRBJ1-5; no clear D gene. The TCR originated in a man under 40 in good health. The material sequenced was blood. The CDR3 region has the DNA TGTGCCAGCAGTGATGTTGGGAATCAGCCCCAGCATTTT. This encodes CASSDVGNQPQHF.